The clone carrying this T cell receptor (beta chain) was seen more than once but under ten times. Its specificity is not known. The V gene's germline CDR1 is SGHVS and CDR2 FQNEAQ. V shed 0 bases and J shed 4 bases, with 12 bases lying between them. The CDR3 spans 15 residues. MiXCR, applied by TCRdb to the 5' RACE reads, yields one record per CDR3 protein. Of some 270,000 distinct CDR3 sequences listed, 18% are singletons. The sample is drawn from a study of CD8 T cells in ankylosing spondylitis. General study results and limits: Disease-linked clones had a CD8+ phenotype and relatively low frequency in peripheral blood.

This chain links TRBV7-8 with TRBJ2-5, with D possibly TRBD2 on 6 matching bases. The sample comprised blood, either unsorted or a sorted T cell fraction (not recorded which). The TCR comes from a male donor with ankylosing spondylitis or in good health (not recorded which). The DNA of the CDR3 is TGTGCCAGCAGCTTAGCGAGGAGGGACGGAGAGACCCAGTACTTC. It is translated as CASSLARRDGETQYF.